The rows below give T cell receptor beta chains drawn from one sample of a study of blood T cell repertoires in COVID-19. TCRdb keeps only in-frame clones here, not all; method: immunoSEQ multiplex PCR. The table lists about 270,000 clones, about 91% of them singletons. Sample: peripheral blood. The source is a person aged 18-35 years with COVID-19, enrolled during active disease. The CDR3 runs from the conserved cysteine through the conserved F or W. D genes are given only for firm matches. Part of the rows lack a size; the others show once, few, many or a class for expanded clones.

.	TRBV7-9	TRBJ2-7	.	CASSSTSQGTGYEQYF	TGTGCCAGCAGCTCTACCAGCCAGGGGACCGGCTACGAGCAGTACTTC
.	TRBV7-2	TRBJ1-5	.	CASSIVEGPQPQHF	TGTGCCAGCAGCATCGTGGAGGGGCCTCAGCCCCAGCATTTT
TRBD2	TRBV27	TRBJ2-3	.	CASARLLAGEGTDTQYF	TGTGCCAGCGCCCGTCTGCTAGCGGGCGAGGGCACAGATACGCAGTATTTT
.	TRBV9	TRBJ2-7	.	CASSPQPGYSYEQYF	TGTGCCAGCAGCCCCCAGCCGGGATATAGCTACGAGCAGTACTTC
.	TRBV25-1	TRBJ1-1	.	CASSGATGSSTEAFF	TGTGCCAGCAGTGGGGCTACAGGCAGTAGCACTGAAGCTTTCTTT
.	TRBV4-1	TRBJ2-7	.	CASSPTRGGAPYEQYF	TGCGCCAGCAGCCCCACGAGGGGGGGGGCACCCTACGAGCAGTACTTC
.	TRBV5-6	TRBJ1-2	.	CASSLGTSVYGYTF	TGTGCCAGCAGCTTGGGGACTTCGGTCTATGGCTACACCTTC
TRBD1	TRBV5-1	TRBJ2-3	.	CASRGQGGTDTQYF	TGCGCCAGCAGGGGACAGGGTGGCACAGATACGCAGTATTTT
TRBD1	TRBV6-5	TRBJ1-5	few	CASSLRDSYQPQHF	TGTGCCAGCAGTCTAAGGGACAGTTATCAGCCCCAGCATTTT
.	TRBV28	TRBJ1-1	.	CASSIVTEAFF	TGTGCCAGCAGTATAGTTACTGAAGCTTTCTTT
TRBD2	TRBV6-4	TRBJ2-1	.	CASSDGTSGNEQFF	TGTGCCAGCAGTGACGGGACTAGCGGCAATGAGCAGTTCTTC
.	TRBV4-2	TRBJ2-7	.	CASSQERGLSYEQYF	TGTGCCAGCAGCCAAGAACGAGGTTTGAGCTACGAGCAGTACTTC
.	TRBV6-1	TRBJ2-1	once	CASSERQIGEQFF	TGTGCCAGCAGTGAAAGGCAAATCGGGGAGCAGTTCTTC
.	TRBV12-2	TRBJ2-2	.	CASRLGQGDGELFF	TGTGCAAGTCGCTTAGGACAGGGGGACGGGGAGCTGTTTTTT
.	TRBV2	TRBJ2-1	.	CASTGVDEQFF	TGTGCCAGCACGGGGGTCGATGAGCAGTTCTTC
.	TRBV5-6	TRBJ2-2	.	CASSKSGGYPGELFF	TGTGCCAGCAGCAAGAGTGGCGGATACCCCGGGGAGCTGTTTTTT
.	TRBV19	TRBJ2-1	.	CATTDGSALQDEQFF	TGTGCCACCACGGACGGGTCCGCCCTACAGGATGAGCAGTTCTTC
TRBD1	TRBV20-1	TRBJ1-2	.	CSAMDRVDYTF	TGCAGTGCCATGGACAGGGTAGACTACACCTTC
.	TRBV28	TRBJ2-7	once	CASNSLGQGSSYEQYF	TGTGCCAGCAATTCCCTAGGGCAGGGGTCTTCCTACGAGCAGTACTTC
TRBD1	TRBV19	TRBJ1-2	.	CASSISGTGSGYTF	TGTGCCAGTAGTATATCCGGGACAGGGTCTGGCTACACCTTC
.	TRBV28	TRBJ1-2	.	CASSYGGLYGYTF	TGTGCCAGCAGTTATGGGGGACTCTATGGCTACACCTTC
.	TRBV6-2/TRBV6-3	TRBJ2-3	.	CASSYARQSSTDTQYF	TGTGCCAGCAGTTACGCCCGACAGTCTAGCACAGATACGCAGTATTTT
TRBD2	TRBV5-1	TRBJ2-3	.	CASSPTGTSGRFTDTQYF	TGCGCCAGCAGCCCGACAGGGACTAGCGGGAGGTTCACAGATACGCAGTATTTT
.	TRBV12-5	TRBJ1-2	.	CASGNPTPYHYGYTF	TGTGCTAGTGGCAACCCTACTCCCTATCACTATGGCTACACCTTC
TRBD1	TRBV7-9	TRBJ1-2	.	CASSLTGKTFF	TGTGCCAGCAGCTTGACAGGGAAGACTTTCTTC
TRBD2	TRBV7-2	TRBJ2-3	.	CASSYTGGLVADTQYF	TGTGCCAGCAGCTACACGGGAGGACTAGTGGCAGATACGCAGTATTTT
.	TRBV13	TRBJ2-3	.	CASSPRGSTDTQYF	TGTGCCAGCAGCCCACGGGGTTCCACAGATACGCAGTATTTT
TRBD1	TRBV28	TRBJ1-4	.	CASRMNLQGAGDEKLFF	TGTGCCAGCAGGATGAATCTACAGGGGGCAGGGGATGAAAAACTGTTTTTT
.	TRBV24-1	TRBJ2-3	.	CATSDSGIGTDTQYF	TGTGCCACCAGTGATTCTGGTATAGGCACAGATACGCAGTATTTT
.	TRBV15	TRBJ2-5	.	CATSRHGEGGQETQYF	TGTGCCACCAGCAGACACGGGGAAGGCGGCCAAGAGACCCAGTACTTC
.	TRBV7-8	TRBJ2-2	.	CASSLKRYTGELFF	TGTGCCAGCAGCCTCAAGAGGTATACCGGGGAGCTGTTTTTT
.	TRBV29-1	TRBJ1-1	.	CSVTGMNTEAFF	TGCAGCGTTACGGGGATGAACACTGAAGCTTTCTTT
.	TRBV6-6	TRBJ2-2	.	CASSYLAVTGELFF	TGTGCCAGCAGTTACTTAGCTGTGACGGGGGAGCTGTTTTTT
.	TRBV7-9	TRBJ1-3	.	CASSLAFGGSGNTIYF	TGTGCCAGCAGCTTAGCGTTCGGAGGCTCTGGAAACACCATATATTTT
.	TRBV24-1	TRBJ2-7	.	CATSDEVGEQYF	TGTGCCACCAGTGATGAAGTCGGCGAGCAGTACTTC
TRBD2	TRBV5-4	TRBJ2-3	.	CASSLPPSGGTDTQYF	TGTGCCAGCAGCTTGCCCCCTAGCGGGGGCACAGATACGCAGTATTTT
.	TRBV18	TRBJ1-2	.	CASSQRQDYYGYTF	TGTGCCAGCTCTCAAAGACAGGACTACTATGGCTACACCTTC
.	TRBV6-5	TRBJ1-4	.	CASRSNEKLFF	TGTGCCAGCCGGTCTAATGAAAAACTGTTTTTT
.	TRBV21-1	TRBJ1-1	.	CASSKRVRATEAFF	TGTGCCAGCAGCAAAAGGGTCAGGGCCACTGAAGCTTTCTTT
TRBD2	TRBV6-2/TRBV6-3	TRBJ2-4	.	CASSSGTSGSIGKNIQYF	TGTGCCAGCAGTTCTGGGACTAGCGGGAGTATCGGCAAAAACATTCAGTACTTC
TRBD2	TRBV11-2	TRBJ2-7	.	CASRDSGNYEQYF	TGTGCCAGCAGAGATAGCGGGAACTACGAGCAGTACTTC